The 19 T cell receptor beta chains below come from one sample, sequenced in a study of CD8+CD57+ T cells in acquired aplastic anemia. It was genomic DNA that served as the template for profiling TCR beta VDJ and CDR3. TCRdb reprocessed the reads via MiXCR and lists one record per CDR3 protein. The table lists 100,000 to 150,000 distinct CDR3 sequences, roughly two fifths of them singletons. The source material was sorted CD4+, CD8+, or CD8+CD57+ T cells (not recorded which) from PBMCs. The source is a human donor in good health, serving as a control.

This chain connects TRBV9 to TRBJ1-1; D is undetermined. Germline CDR1 is SGDLS and CDR2 is YYNGEE. Trimming left V 0 bases short and J 4 bases short, with 4 bases between. CDR3 length: 12 residues. The CDR3 DNA is TGTGCCAGCAGCGTAGAAGGCACTGAAGCTTTCTTT. It specifies CASSVEGTEAFF. Full variable domain (missing parts from reference TRBV9 and TRBJ1-1): DSGVTQTPKHLITATGQRVTLRCSPRSGDLSVYWYQQSLDQGLQFLIQYYNGEERAKGNILERFSAQQFPDLHSELNLSSLELGDSALYFCASSVEGTEAFFGQGTRLTVV.

The chain employs TRBV10-3 and TRBJ2-2, with D possibly being TRBD1 (6 bases). Germline V gene data show CDR1 as ENHRY and CDR2 as SYGVKD. The CDR3 covers 14 residues. Trimming stripped 10 bases from V and 3 bases from J, with 15 bases between. CDR3 nucleotide sequence: TGTGCCACTCGACAGGAGGCGGACACCGGGGAGCTGTTTTTT. Residues: CATRQEADTGELFF.

Concerning this clonotype: A much larger clone is a single base away; this may be a read error. The chain carries TRBV3-1 and TRBJ1-6, with D perhaps TRBD1 (6 bases). The CDR3 consists of 13 residues. Deletions cut 5 bases from V and 8 bases from J, with 10 bases between. Germline-derived CDR1 and CDR2 are LGHDT and YNNKEL (reference sequence). CDR3 nucleotide sequence: TGTGCCAGCAGCACATACAGGGATTCACCCCTCCACTTT. Translating it yields CASSTYRDSPLHF.

J is TRBJ2-7 and V is TRBV10-1; 10 bases are shared with TRBD1. The CDR3 is made up of 17 amino acids. J gave up 1 base and V 0 bases, and 6 bases lay outside the gene matches. Germline lookup yields CDR1 WNHNN and CDR2 SYGVQD (reference sequence). In nucleotides, the CDR3 is TGCGCCAGCAGTGAGTCCAGGACAGGGGGACAGTCCTACGAGCAGTACTTC. This sequence encodes CASSESRTGGQSYEQYF.

This clonotype has ten or more counts. The genes are TRBV5-1 and TRBJ2-7; D is undetermined. V gave up 7 bases and J gave up 6 bases, with 14 bases separating them. Looked up from germline, CDR1 is SGHRS and CDR2 is YFSETQ. This CDR3 is built from 12 residues. For the CDR3, the DNA is TGCGCCAGCCAAGGGTCCACCGCCGAGCAGTACTTC. Its translation is CASQGSTAEQYF.

This clonotype showed up many times. V is TRBV24-1 and J is TRBJ2-1; 11 bases align to TRBD2. Trimming took 10 bases from V and 10 from J; bases not matched to a gene: 5. The germline V gene has CDR1 KGHDR and CDR2 SFDVKD. The CDR3 consists of 12 residues. CDR3 nucleotides: TGTGCCACGTCTAGCGGGGGGCCCGAGCAGTTCTTC. Translated, it gives CATSSGGPEQFF.

Comment on this clonotype: Mismatch with germline at one junction end may stem from a read error. The J gene is TRBJ2-6, the V gene TRBV19; D possibly corresponds to TRBD2 (5 bases). Looked up from germline, CDR1 is LNHDA and CDR2 is SQIVND (reference sequence). The CDR3 runs 13 residues. CDR3 nucleotide sequence: TGTGCCAGTAGTATGCTCGGGGACAACGTCCTGACTTTC. Translation: CASSMLGDNVLTF.

This clonotype was seen more than once but under ten times. This chain links TRBV11-1 with TRBJ1-1; a possible D gene is TRBD1 (5 bases). The V end lost 5 bases, the J end lost 4 bases, and 20 bases lay between the germline ends. The CDR3 is made up of 16 amino acids. From germline, CDR1 is SGHAT and CDR2 FQDESV (reference sequence). The CDR3 spells CASSPATVAGTTEAFF. DNA for the CDR3: TGTGCCAGCAGCCCCGCCACGGTGGCAGGGACCACTGAAGCTTTCTTT.

The genes are TRBV11-2 and TRBJ1-2, with D perhaps matching TRBD1 (6 bases). V gave up 3 bases and J gave up 8 bases, with 7 bases separating them. Germline CDR1 is SGHAT and CDR2 is FQNNGV. The CDR3 is made up of 11 amino acids. Here the CDR3 reads CASSFGQGYTF. The DNA of the CDR3 is TGTGCCAGCAGCTTCGGACAGGGCTACACCTTC.

This clonotype has ten or more counts. The chain carries TRBV2 and TRBJ2-1; D may be TRBD2 (6 bases). V dropped 2 bases and J dropped 2 bases, with 10 bases sitting between them. The CDR3 has 15 residues. CDR1 is SNHLY and CDR2 is FYNNEI in the germline V gene. CDR3 bases: TGTGCCAGCAGTGAACTTGCGGGAACCTACAATGAGCAGTTCTTC. Its protein is CASSELAGTYNEQFF.

This clonotype came up many times. CDR3 loop: CASSLSGHMGYTF. The CDR3 nucleotides are TGTGCCAGCAGCTTATCGGGGCATATGGGCTACACCTTC. The J gene is TRBJ1-2, the V gene TRBV7-2; maybe TRBD1 (5 bases). The CDR3 is made up of 13 amino acids. CDR1 is SGHTA and CDR2 is FQGNSA in the germline V gene. Trimming took 2 bases from V and 8 from J, leaving 12 bases between them. The whole variable domain, filled in from reference TRBV7-2 and TRBJ1-2, reads GAGVSQSPSNKVTEKGKDVELRCDPISGHTALYWYRQSLGQGLEFLIYFQGNSAPDKSGLPSDRFSAERTGGSVSTLTIQRTQQEDSAVYLCASSLSGHMGYTFGSGTRLTVV.

As for this clonotype: This may arise from a read error, as a much more abundant clone is one base away. V and J are TRBV20-1 and TRBJ1-2; D is ambiguous. The germline gives CDR1 DFQATT, CDR2 SNEGSKA (reference sequence). V lost 6 bases to trimming and J lost 4 bases, with 18 bases between them. The CDR3 sequence is 14 residues long. The CDR3 here is CSAPEGSLGYGYTF. The CDR3 DNA reads as TGCAGTGCGCCGGAAGGCAGTCTCGGCTATGGCTACACCTTC.

There are many counts of this clonotype. CDR3 region: CASSLNTGELFF. In DNA form, the CDR3 reads TGTGCCAGCAGTTTAAACACCGGGGAGCTGTTTTTT. V and J are TRBV12-3 or TRBV12-4 and TRBJ2-2, with D uncertain. This CDR3 contains 12 residues. Trimming cost V 2 bases and J 2 bases, with 0 bases left between them.

This clonotype has at least ten counts. This sequence joins TRBV5-5 and TRBJ1-4; TRBD1 matches 7 bases. The germline gives CDR1 SGHKS, CDR2 YYEKEE (reference sequence). V dropped 2 bases and J dropped 8; count of bases not matched to a gene: 6. The CDR3 sequence is 14 residues long. CDR3 DNA: TGTGCCAGCAGCTTAACCGGGACAGCCGAAAAACTGTTTTTT. Protein: CASSLTGTAEKLFF.

The J gene is TRBJ2-3, the V gene TRBV20-1; D may match TRBD1 or TRBD2 (7 bases each). Trimming stripped 1 base from V and 3 bases from J, with 14 bases between. Per the germline V gene, CDR1 is DFQATT and CDR2 is SNEGSKA (reference sequence). The CDR3 consists of 15 residues. The CDR3 sequence is CSARAQGGPTDTQYF. The CDR3 bases are TGCAGTGCTAGAGCGCAGGGGGGGCCGACAGATACGCAGTATTTT.

This clonotype was counted many times. This chain uses TRBV6-1 with TRBJ2-1, with 9 bases fitting TRBD1. The J segment lost 6 bases and the V segment lost 7 bases, leaving 4 bases of the junction unmatched. Per germline, CDR1 MNHNS and CDR2 SASEGT. The CDR3 extends over 13 amino acids. The CDR3 loop is CASTRTGANEQFF. The DNA for the CDR3 is TGTGCCAGCACCAGGACAGGGGCCAATGAGCAGTTCTTC.

In its sample, this clonotype was seen many times. The chain employs TRBV28 and TRBJ1-2, with unresolved D. With 3 bases removed from V and 8 bases from J, the gap between germline ends came to 16 bases. CDR1 is MDHEN, CDR2 SYDVKM, per germline. The CDR3 loop spans 14 amino acids. The CDR3 DNA reads TGTGCCAGCAGTTTGGCACGGACGGTCTACGGCTACACCTTC. This encodes CASSLARTVYGYTF.

The chain joins TRBV5-6 to TRBJ1-5; tentative D call: TRBD1 (6 bases). V shed 4 bases and J shed 6 bases, with 23 bases lying between them. CDR1 is SGHDT, CDR2 YYEEEE, per germline. This CDR3 has 17 residues. The CDR3 sequence is CASSLRIGTKAPQPQHF. The CDR3 coding sequence is TGTGCCAGCAGCCTCCGGATAGGGACAAAGGCTCCTCAGCCCCAGCATTTT.

This clonotype was seen at least ten times. The gene calls are TRBV20-1 and TRBJ1-3, with a tentative D call TRBD1 (6 bases). Germline V CDR1 and CDR2: DFQATT, SNEGSKA (reference sequence). Trimming removed 5 bases from V and 6 bases from J, with 11 bases in between. This CDR3 contains 12 residues. For the CDR3, the DNA is TGCAGTGCTTTGGGACACGTAAACACCATATATTTT. Its translation is CSALGHVNTIYF.